This T cell receptor (beta chain) was retrieved from a study of siplizumab effects on memory and regulatory T cells. Study-wide results and caveats: In unstimulated cells, naive T cells appeared more diverse than memory T cells and seemed major alloresponse contributors.

As to this clone: The antigen remains undetermined.

Germline V gene sequence: CDR1 SGHVS, CDR2 FQNEAQ. V lost 4 bases to trimming and J lost 6 bases, with 18 bases between them. This CDR3 contains 15 residues. Libraries were prepared by immunoSEQ multiplex PCR; TCRdb keeps only in-frame clonotypes and omits some of them. The repertoire consists of about 40,000 clones, with about 89% occurring once and the leading ten covering roughly 0.25%. This chain uses TRBV7-8 with TRBJ2-5, with D possibly matching TRBD1 (5 bases). This sequence originates from a human donor in good health. The sequencing input was naive CD4+ T cells sorted from blood. DNA for the CDR3: TGTGCCAGCAGCTATGGGGTGCAGGGTATGAAGACCCAGTACTTC. Amino acids: CASSYGVQGMKTQYF. Full variable domain (outside the CDR3, taken from reference TRBV7-8 and TRBJ2-5): GAGVSQSPRYKVAKRGQDVALRCDPISGHVSLFWYQQALGQGPEFLTYFQNEAQLDKSGLPSDRFFAERPEGSVSTLKIQRTQQEDSAVYLCASSYGVQGMKTQYFGPGTRLLVL.